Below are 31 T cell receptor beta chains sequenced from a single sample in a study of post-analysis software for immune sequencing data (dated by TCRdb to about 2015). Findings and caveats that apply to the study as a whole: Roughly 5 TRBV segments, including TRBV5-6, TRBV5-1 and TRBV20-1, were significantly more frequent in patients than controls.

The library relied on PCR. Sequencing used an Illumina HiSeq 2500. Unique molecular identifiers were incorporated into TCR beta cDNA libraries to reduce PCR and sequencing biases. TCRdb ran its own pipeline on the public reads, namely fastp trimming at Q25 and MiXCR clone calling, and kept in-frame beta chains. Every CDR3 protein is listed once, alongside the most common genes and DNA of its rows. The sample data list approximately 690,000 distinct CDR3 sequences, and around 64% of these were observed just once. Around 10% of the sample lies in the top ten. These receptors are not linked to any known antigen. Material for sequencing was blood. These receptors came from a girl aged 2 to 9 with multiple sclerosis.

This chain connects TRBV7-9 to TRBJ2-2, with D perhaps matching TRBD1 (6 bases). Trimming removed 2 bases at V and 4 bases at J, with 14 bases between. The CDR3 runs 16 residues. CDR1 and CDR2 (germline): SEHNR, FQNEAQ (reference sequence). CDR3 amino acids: CASSLRLQGATGELFF. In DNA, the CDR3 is TGTGCCAGCAGCTTACGGCTACAGGGAGCCACCGGGGAGCTGTTTTTT.

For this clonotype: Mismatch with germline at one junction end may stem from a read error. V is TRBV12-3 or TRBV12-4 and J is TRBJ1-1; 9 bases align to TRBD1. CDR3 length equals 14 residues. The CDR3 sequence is CASSRRDRDTEAFF. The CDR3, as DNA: TGTGCCAGCAGTCGCCGGGACAGGGACACCGAAGCTTTCTTT.

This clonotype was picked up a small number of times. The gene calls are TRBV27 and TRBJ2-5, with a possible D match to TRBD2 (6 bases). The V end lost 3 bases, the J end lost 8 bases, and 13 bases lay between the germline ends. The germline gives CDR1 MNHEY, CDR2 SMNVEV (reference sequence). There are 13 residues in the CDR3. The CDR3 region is CASSFGGDRTQYF. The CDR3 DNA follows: TGTGCCAGCAGTTTCGGAGGGGACCGAACCCAGTACTTC.

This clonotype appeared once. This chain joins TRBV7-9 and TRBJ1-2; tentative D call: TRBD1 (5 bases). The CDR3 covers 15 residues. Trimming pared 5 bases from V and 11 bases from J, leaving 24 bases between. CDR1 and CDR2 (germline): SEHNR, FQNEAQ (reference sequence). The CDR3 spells CASSRSSGQAGGYTF. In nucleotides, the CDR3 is TGTGCCAGCAGCCGTTCGTCGGGGCAGGCGGGAGGTTACACCTTC.

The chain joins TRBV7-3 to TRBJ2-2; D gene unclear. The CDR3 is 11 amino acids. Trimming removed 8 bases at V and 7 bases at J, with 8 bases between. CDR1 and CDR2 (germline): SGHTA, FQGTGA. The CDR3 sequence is CASGRDGELFF. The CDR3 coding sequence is TGTGCCAGCGGACGCGACGGGGAGCTGTTTTTT.

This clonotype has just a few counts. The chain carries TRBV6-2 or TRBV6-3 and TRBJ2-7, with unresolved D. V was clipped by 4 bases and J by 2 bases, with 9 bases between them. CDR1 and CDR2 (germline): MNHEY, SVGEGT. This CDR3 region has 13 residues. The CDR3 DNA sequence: TGTGCCAGCAGTTCAGTGGTGACCTACGAGCAGTACTTC. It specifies CASSSVVTYEQYF.

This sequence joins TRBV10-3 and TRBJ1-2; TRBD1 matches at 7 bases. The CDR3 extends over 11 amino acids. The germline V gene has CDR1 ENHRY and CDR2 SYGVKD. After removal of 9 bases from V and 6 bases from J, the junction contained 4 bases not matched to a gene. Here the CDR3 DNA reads TGTGCCATACGAACAGGGGATGGCTACACCTTC. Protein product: CAIRTGDGYTF.

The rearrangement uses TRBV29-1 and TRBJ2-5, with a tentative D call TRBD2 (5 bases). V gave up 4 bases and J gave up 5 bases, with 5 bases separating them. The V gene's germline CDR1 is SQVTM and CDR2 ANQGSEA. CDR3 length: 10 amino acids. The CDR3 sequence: CSVAGETQYF. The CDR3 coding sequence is TGCAGCGTTGCGGGGGAGACCCAGTACTTC.

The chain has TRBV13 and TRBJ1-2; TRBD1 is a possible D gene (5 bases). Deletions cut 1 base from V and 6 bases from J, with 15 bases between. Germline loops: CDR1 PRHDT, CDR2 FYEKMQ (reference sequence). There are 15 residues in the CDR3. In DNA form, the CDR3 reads TGTGCCAGCAGCTTAGATGCAGGGAGAGGAAATGGCTACACCTTC. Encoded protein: CASSLDAGRGNGYTF.

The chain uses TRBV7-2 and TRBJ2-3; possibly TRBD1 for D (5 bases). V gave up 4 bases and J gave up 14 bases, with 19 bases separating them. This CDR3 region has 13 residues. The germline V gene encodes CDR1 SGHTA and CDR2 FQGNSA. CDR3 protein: CASSSQNRGIPYF. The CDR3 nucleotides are TGTGCCAGCAGCTCCCAGAATAGGGGTATCCCGTATTTT.

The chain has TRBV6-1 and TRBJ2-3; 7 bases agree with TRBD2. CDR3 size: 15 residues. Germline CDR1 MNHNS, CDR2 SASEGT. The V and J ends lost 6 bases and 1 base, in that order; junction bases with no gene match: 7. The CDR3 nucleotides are TGTGCCAGCAGCCCCCCGGCGGGGGGCACAGATACGCAGTATTTT. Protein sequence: CASSPPAGGTDTQYF.

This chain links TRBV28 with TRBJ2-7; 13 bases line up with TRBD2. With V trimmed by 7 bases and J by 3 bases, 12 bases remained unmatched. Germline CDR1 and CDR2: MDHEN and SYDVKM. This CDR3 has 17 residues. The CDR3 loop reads CASTRGLAGEFGYEQYF. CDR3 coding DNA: TGTGCCAGCACCCGAGGACTAGCGGGAGAATTCGGCTACGAGCAGTACTTC.

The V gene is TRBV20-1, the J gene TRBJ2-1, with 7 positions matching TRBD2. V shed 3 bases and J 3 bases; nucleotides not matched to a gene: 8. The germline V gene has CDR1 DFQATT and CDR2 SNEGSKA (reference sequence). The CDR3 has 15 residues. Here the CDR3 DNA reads TGCAGTGCTAGGACCTTGGCGGGGGTCTACAATGAGCAGTTCTTC. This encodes CSARTLAGVYNEQFF.

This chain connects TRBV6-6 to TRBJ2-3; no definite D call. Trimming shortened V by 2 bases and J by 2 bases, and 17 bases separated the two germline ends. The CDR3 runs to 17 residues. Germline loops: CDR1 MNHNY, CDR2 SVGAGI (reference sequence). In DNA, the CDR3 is TGTGCCAGCAGTTACGAAAAGGGCCCTCTAGACACAGATACGCAGTATTTT. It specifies CASSYEKGPLDTDTQYF.

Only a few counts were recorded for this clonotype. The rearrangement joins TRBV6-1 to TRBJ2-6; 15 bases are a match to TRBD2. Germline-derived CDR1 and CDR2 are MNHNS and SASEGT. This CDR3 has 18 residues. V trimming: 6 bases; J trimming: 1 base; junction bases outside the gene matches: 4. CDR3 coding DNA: TGTGCCAGCAGCTGGACTAGCGGGAGGGTATCTGGGGCCAACGTCCTGACTTTC. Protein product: CASSWTSGRVSGANVLTF.

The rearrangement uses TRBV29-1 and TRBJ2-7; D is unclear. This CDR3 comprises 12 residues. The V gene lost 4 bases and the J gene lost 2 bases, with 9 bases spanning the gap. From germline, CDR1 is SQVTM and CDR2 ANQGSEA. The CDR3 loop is CSVVGFPYEQYF. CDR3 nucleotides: TGCAGCGTTGTTGGATTCCCCTACGAGCAGTACTTC.

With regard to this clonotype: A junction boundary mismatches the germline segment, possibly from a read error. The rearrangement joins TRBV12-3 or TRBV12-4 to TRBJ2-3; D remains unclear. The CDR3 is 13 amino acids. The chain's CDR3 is CASSHTKGDTQYF. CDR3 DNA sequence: TGTGCCAGCAGCCACACGAAAGGTGATACACAGTATTTT.

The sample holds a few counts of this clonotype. In DNA, the CDR3 is TGCGCCAGCAGCTTGACCCCCGACAGGGCTTCCTACGAGCAGTACTTC. Translated: CASSLTPDRASYEQYF. V usage is TRBV5-1 and J usage is TRBJ2-7; TRBD1 aligns across 7 bases. This CDR3 contains 16 residues. Germline CDR1 reads SGHRS; CDR2 reads YFSETQ. V dropped 1 base and J dropped 1; count of bases not matched to a gene: 8.

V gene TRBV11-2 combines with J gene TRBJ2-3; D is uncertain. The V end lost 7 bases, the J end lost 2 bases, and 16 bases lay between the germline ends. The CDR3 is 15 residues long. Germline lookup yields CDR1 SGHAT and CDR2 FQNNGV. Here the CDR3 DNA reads TGTGCCAGCACCCCCGTGGCGGAGTTCACAGATACGCAGTATTTT. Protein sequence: CASTPVAEFTDTQYF.

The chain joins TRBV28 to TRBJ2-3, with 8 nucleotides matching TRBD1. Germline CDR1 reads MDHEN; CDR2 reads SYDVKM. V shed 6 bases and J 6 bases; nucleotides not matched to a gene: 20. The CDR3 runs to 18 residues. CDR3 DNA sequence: TGTGCCAGCAGCCTGCCCGGACAGGGAGCCCCCTTGCAGGATACGCAGTATTTT. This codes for CASSLPGQGAPLQDTQYF.

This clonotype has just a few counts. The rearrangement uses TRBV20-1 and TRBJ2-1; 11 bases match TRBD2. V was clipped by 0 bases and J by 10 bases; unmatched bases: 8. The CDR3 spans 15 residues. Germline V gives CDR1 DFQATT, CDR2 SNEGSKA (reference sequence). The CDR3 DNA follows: TGCAGTGCTAGAGATCCGAGACTAGCGGGACAGGAGCAGTTCTTC. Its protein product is CSARDPRLAGQEQFF.

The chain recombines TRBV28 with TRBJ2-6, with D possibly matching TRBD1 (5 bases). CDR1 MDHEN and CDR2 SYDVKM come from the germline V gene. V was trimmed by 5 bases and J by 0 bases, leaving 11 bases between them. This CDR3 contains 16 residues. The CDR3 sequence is CASSILGDSGANVLTF. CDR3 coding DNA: TGTGCCAGCAGTATCCTAGGGGACTCTGGGGCCAACGTCCTGACTTTC.

For the CDR3, the DNA is TGTGCCAGCAGAGTCCCGGGACATACGTTATCTGGGGCCAACGTCCTGACTTTC. Protein sequence: CASRVPGHTLSGANVLTF. The chain carries TRBV6-2 or TRBV6-3 and TRBJ2-6; D perhaps matches TRBD1 (6 bases). The V gene lost 6 bases and the J gene lost 1 base, with 19 bases spanning the gap. CDR3 length equals 18 residues. The germline gives CDR1 MNHEY, CDR2 SVGEGT.

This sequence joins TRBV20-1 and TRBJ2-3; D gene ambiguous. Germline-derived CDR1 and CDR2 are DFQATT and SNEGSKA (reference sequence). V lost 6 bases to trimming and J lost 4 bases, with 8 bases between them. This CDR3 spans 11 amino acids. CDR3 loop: CSAIAADTQYF. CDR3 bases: TGCAGTGCCATTGCCGCAGATACGCAGTATTTT.

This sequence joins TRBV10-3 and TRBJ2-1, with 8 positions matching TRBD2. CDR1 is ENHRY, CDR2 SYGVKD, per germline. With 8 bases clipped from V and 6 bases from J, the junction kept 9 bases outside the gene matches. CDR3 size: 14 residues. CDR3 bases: TGTGCCATCGCGGGAGCGGGAGCTCGCAATGAGCAGTTCTTC. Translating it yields CAIAGAGARNEQFF.

This chain's CDR3 is CASSLGVHSTYEQYF. CDR3 sequence (DNA): TGTGCCAGCAGCTTGGGTGTGCACAGCACCTACGAGCAGTACTTC. The gene calls are TRBV5-6 and TRBJ2-7; no clear D. Trimming pared 0 bases from V and 2 bases from J, leaving 12 bases between. The CDR3 length is 15 residues. CDR1 and CDR2 (germline): SGHDT, YYEEEE.

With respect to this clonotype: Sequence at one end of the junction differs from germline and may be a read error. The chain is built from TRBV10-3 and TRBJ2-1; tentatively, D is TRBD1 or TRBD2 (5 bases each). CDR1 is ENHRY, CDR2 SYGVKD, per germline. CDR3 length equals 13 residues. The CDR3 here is CAIRLGRLNEQFF. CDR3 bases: TGCGCCATCAGATTGGGACGGCTGAATGAGCAGTTCTTC.

CDR3 amino acids: CSAGTKDFYEQYF. The CDR3 DNA is TGCAGTGCCGGGACAAAGGATTTCTACGAGCAGTACTTC. The chain has TRBV20-1 and TRBJ2-7; perhaps TRBD1 as D (6 bases). CDR3 length equals 13 residues. Germline-derived CDR1 and CDR2 are DFQATT and SNEGSKA (reference sequence). Trimming removed 6 bases at V and 3 bases at J, with 15 bases between.

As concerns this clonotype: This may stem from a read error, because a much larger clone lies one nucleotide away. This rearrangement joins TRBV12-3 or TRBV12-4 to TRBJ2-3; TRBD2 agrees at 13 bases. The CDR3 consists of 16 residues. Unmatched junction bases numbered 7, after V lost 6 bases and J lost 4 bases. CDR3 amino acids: CASSRRTSGSADTQYF. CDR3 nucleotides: TGTGCCAGCAGCCGCCGGACTAGCGGGAGCGCAGATACGCAGTATTTT.

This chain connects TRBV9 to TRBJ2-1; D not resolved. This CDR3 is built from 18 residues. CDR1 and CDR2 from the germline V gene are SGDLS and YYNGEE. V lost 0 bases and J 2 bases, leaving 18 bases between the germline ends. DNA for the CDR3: TGTGCCAGCAGCGTAGTGGACGGGTCCTCGACCCCCTACAATGAGCAGTTCTTC. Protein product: CASSVVDGSSTPYNEQFF.

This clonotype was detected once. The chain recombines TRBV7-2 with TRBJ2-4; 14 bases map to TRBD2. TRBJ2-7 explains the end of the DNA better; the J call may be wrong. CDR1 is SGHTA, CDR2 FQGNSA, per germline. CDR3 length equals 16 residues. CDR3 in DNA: TGTGCCAGCTTAAGATTGCCGGGACTAGCGGGAGACGAGCAGTACTTC. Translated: CASLRLPGLAGDEQYF.